The sequence of this T cell receptor (beta chain) was determined in a study of beta chain features in type 1 diabetes. V gave up 2 bases and J gave up 3 bases, with 11 bases separating them. The CDR3 totals 15 residues. Germline V CDR1 and CDR2: MNHNY, SVGAGI (reference sequence). Reverse transcribing all isolated RNA meant expressed TCRB transcripts were sequenced. Some clones are missing from TCRdb's copy, which holds only in-frame ones; the method was immunoSEQ multiplex PCR. The sample includes approximately 160,000 clones, 50% to 70% of them seen just once. Whole-study findings and limits: Among patients with Type 1 diabetes, TCRB CDR3s were moderately but significantly shorter in every one of the four CD4+ subsets. Since sequencing was performed on cDNA, cells with high TCR expression could be over-represented. Small HLA sub-analyses could not settle whether HLA shapes TCRB rearrangement.

This clone showed up just a few times. Its target is not known. One heparinised draw, averaging around 120 mL, was taken per donor. The chain employs TRBV6-6 and TRBJ2-1; D not certain. The origin of this receptor is a man under 40 with type 1 diabetes. Specimen: naive CD4+ T cells from blood. The CDR3, as DNA: TGTGCCAGCAGTTACGGTAGGGCTAACTACAATGAGCAGTTCTTC. This translates into CASSYGRANYNEQFF.